This passage covers 14 T cell receptor beta chains from one sample sequenced in a study of vaccination and CD4 T cells after COVID-19. No antigen has been identified for these receptors. The treatment denotes: roughly 10-day PBMC culture with coronavirus spike peptide pools or control peptides (ViraFEST assay). Oncomine TCR Beta short-read sequencing was applied to DNA from cultured CD4+ T cells. In TCRdb, the PCR reads were re-called with MiXCR into one record per CDR3 protein. The sample has some 11,000 distinct CDR3 sequences; around 70% are singletons. The sample taken for sequencing was CD4+ T cells from blood, cultured in vitro. Source of these receptors: a human donor who had recovered from COVID-19.

The V and J genes are TRBV29-1 and TRBJ1-5; D not certain. CDR1 and CDR2 from the germline V gene are SQVTM and ANQGSEA. V dropped 7 bases and J dropped 2 bases, with 9 bases sitting between them. CDR3 length: 12 amino acids. CDR3 bases: TGCAGCGCAGGAAACGGCAATCAGCCCCAGCATTTT. It translates to CSAGNGNQPQHF.

CDR3 nucleotide sequence: TGCAGCAGAACGGGGGGAATGGCCGAGCAGTACTTC. Protein sequence: CSRTGGMAEQYF. This chain connects TRBV20-1 to TRBJ2-7; 7 nucleotides align to TRBD2. CDR3 length: 12 residues. Germline V CDR1 and CDR2: DFQATT, SNEGSKA (reference sequence).

This clonotype has a handful of counts. The V gene is TRBV27, the J gene TRBJ2-5; either TRBD1 or TRBD2 may supply D (5 bases each). This CDR3 spans 14 amino acids. Germline V gives CDR1 MNHEY, CDR2 SMNVEV (reference sequence). V was trimmed by 3 bases and J by 1 base, leaving 9 bases between them. CDR3 in amino acids: CASSFGGFQETQYF. The CDR3 nucleotides are TGTGCCAGCAGTTTTGGGGGATTCCAAGAGACCCAGTACTTC.

The chain joins TRBV7-2 to TRBJ1-2; 7 nucleotides line up with TRBD1. This CDR3 contains 14 residues. Germline V CDR1 and CDR2: SGHTA, FQGNSA. J was trimmed by 6 bases and V by 2 bases; bases with no gene match: 6. DNA of the CDR3: TGTGCCAGCAGCTTATCTCGACAGGGAGATGGCTACACCTTC. Protein sequence: CASSLSRQGDGYTF.

The chain employs TRBV28 and TRBJ1-2; the D gene is possibly TRBD1 (5 bases). CDR3 size: 13 residues. Germline CDR1 reads MDHEN; CDR2 reads SYDVKM. V lost 6 bases and J lost 7, with 15 bases in between. The CDR3 reads CASSSGLLLGYTF. The CDR3 DNA sequence: TGTGCCAGCAGCTCGGGACTTCTGCTTGGCTACACCTTC.

V and J are TRBV7-8 and TRBJ2-7; 7 nucleotides line up with TRBD2. CDR1 and CDR2 (germline): SGHVS, FQNEAQ. This CDR3 comprises 17 residues. V shed 0 bases and J 1 base; nucleotides not matched to a gene: 9. This CDR3 is CASSLASSTSPSYEQYF. The CDR3 DNA reads TGTGCCAGCAGCTTAGCTTCATCGACTAGCCCATCCTACGAGCAGTACTTC.

In this sample, this clonotype turned up a few times. This chain links TRBV20-1 with TRBJ2-1; D gene unclear. The germline CDR1 and CDR2 sequences are DFQATT and SNEGSKA (reference sequence). The CDR3 is 13 residues long. Between the trimmed V and J ends, which lost 1 base and 8 bases, there was a span of 12 bases. CDR3 DNA: TGCAGTGCTAGAGTTCCCCCCGTCGATGAGCAGTTCTTC. Translating it yields CSARVPPVDEQFF.

The chain combines TRBV27 with TRBJ1-1; D gene uncertain. The V and J ends lost 7 bases and 0 bases respectively, with 12 bases between them. This CDR3 has 14 amino acids. CDR1 and CDR2 from the germline V gene are MNHEY and SMNVEV (reference sequence). The DNA of the CDR3 is TGTGCCAGCAAAACCAGTGGGATGAACACTGAAGCTTTCTTT. Protein sequence: CASKTSGMNTEAFF.

This clonotype was detected once. The chain recombines TRBV7-9 with TRBJ1-2; 8 nucleotides align to TRBD1. Looked up from germline, CDR1 is SEHNR and CDR2 is FQNEAQ (reference sequence). After removal of 4 bases from V and 8 bases from J, the junction contained 9 bases not matched to a gene. This CDR3 is 14 amino acids long. The CDR3 region has the DNA TGTGCCAGCAGCTACGGACAGGGAAAGGTGGGCTACACCTTC. As protein: CASSYGQGKVGYTF.

J is TRBJ2-5 and V is TRBV7-2, with a weak D call TRBD1 (5 bases). Germline-derived CDR1 and CDR2 are SGHTA and FQGNSA. V was pared by 5 bases and J by 1 base, with 8 bases between. CDR3 size: 13 residues. This CDR3 reads CASSHDSQETQYF. The CDR3 DNA is TGTGCCAGCAGCCATGACAGCCAAGAGACCCAGTACTTC.

The chain joins TRBV20-1 to TRBJ2-3, with 7 nucleotides matching TRBD1. Germline V gives CDR1 DFQATT, CDR2 SNEGSKA (reference sequence). This CDR3 region has 12 residues. The V and J ends lost 4 bases and 7 bases, in that order; junction bases with no gene match: 5. The CDR3 loop reads CSATTGSHTQYF. CDR3 nucleotide sequence: TGCAGTGCTACGACAGGGTCCCATACGCAGTATTTT.

This clonotype was counted a few times. The chain joins TRBV20-1 to TRBJ2-5; D call uncertain. In germline, CDR1 is DFQATT, CDR2 SNEGSKA (reference sequence). This CDR3 has 10 amino acids. The ends were cut back, 7 bases at V and 2 bases at J, with 5 bases in the middle. The CDR3 loop is CSVGQETQYF. Here the CDR3 DNA reads TGCAGTGTTGGGCAAGAGACCCAGTACTTC.

In this sample, this clonotype turned up once. The gene calls are TRBV27 and TRBJ2-5; 9 bases map to TRBD1. The ends lost 6 bases at V and 2 bases at J; junction bases unmatched: 16. This CDR3 spans 18 amino acids. Germline CDR1 and CDR2: MNHEY and SMNVEV (reference sequence). CDR3 residues: CASRAPDRGGFVQETQYF. The CDR3 DNA follows: TGTGCCAGCAGGGCGCCGGACAGGGGAGGCTTTGTGCAAGAGACCCAGTACTTC.

This chain joins TRBV28 and TRBJ1-2; D is perhaps TRBD1 (5 bases). Germline CDR1 and CDR2: MDHEN and SYDVKM. There are 14 residues in the CDR3. V lost 4 bases and J 6 bases, leaving 15 bases between the germline ends. CDR3 protein: CASSSSGGVNGYTF. The CDR3 DNA follows: TGTGCCAGCAGTTCCAGTGGAGGGGTCAATGGCTACACCTTC.